A single sample gave rise to the 24 T cell receptor beta chains below, sequenced in a study of cytomegalovirus exposure and HLA in healthy donors. The PCR ran on 60 Vbeta and 13 Jbeta primers. Only in-frame clones appear in the TCRdb table, and some are missing; sequencing was by immunoSEQ multiplex PCR. Among 110,000 to 150,000 clones listed, about 77% were seen once. Sequenced material: PBMCs. Receptors were obtained from a female donor in good health and CMV-seronegative.

This clone was detected only a few times. This chain connects TRBV18 to TRBJ1-1; D remains unclear. Germline CDR1 reads KGHSH; CDR2 reads LQKENI. The length of the CDR3 is 15 residues. The V end was cut by 3 bases, the J end by 0 bases, with 11 bases between. The CDR3 spells CASSPNSGVNTEAFF. The CDR3 region has the DNA TGTGCCAGCTCACCCAATAGCGGGGTGAACACTGAAGCTTTCTTT.

Regarding this clone: The junction differs from germline at one of its ends, possibly a read error. The CDR3 bases are TGTGCCAGCAGCCATACAGGGGGCAAACAGCCCCAGCATTTT. It is translated as CASSHTGGKQPQHF. The rearrangement uses TRBV7-9 and TRBJ1-5; 9 nucleotides agree with TRBD1. The germline V gene encodes CDR1 SEHNR and CDR2 FQNEAQ (reference sequence). CDR3 size: 14 residues.

V gene TRBV30 combines with J gene TRBJ2-3; D gene uncertain. The CDR3 is 13 amino acids. The germline V gene has CDR1 GTSNPN and CDR2 SVGIG (reference sequence). Between the trimmed V and J ends, which lost 3 bases and 2 bases, there was a span of 9 bases. The CDR3 region is CAWSEDYTDTQYF. CDR3 DNA: TGTGCCTGGAGCGAGGATTACACAGATACGCAGTATTTT.

There are a few counts of this clone. V gene TRBV5-4 combines with J gene TRBJ1-1; the D is unclear. This CDR3 has 15 amino acids. The V gene lost 5 bases and the J gene lost 0 bases, with 14 bases spanning the gap. CDR1 and CDR2 (germline): SGHNT, YYREEE (reference sequence). DNA for the CDR3: TGTGCCAGCAGTCCCGAACCGGGTATGAACACTGAAGCTTTCTTT. Translation: CASSPEPGMNTEAFF.

The V call is TRBV5-1, the J call TRBJ1-1, with D possibly being TRBD1 (6 bases). Germline lookup yields CDR1 SGHRS and CDR2 YFSETQ. The CDR3 length is 17 residues. V lost 3 bases, J lost 4 bases, and 22 bases lay in between. The CDR3 DNA reads TGCGCCAGCAGCTCCCCGACAGGCCCCAAAAGGGGCACTGAAGCTTTCTTT. It encodes CASSSPTGPKRGTEAFF.

The J gene is TRBJ1-5, the V gene TRBV6-1, with TRBD1 matching 8 bases. V was clipped by 2 bases and J by 0 bases; unmatched bases: 9. The germline V gene has CDR1 MNHNS and CDR2 SASEGT. The CDR3 loop spans 18 amino acids. The CDR3 DNA reads as TGTGCCAGCAGTGAACGGAGACAGGGGCTAGATAGCAATCAGCCCCAGCATTTT. This sequence encodes CASSERRQGLDSNQPQHF.

In its sample, this clone was seen once. The V and J genes are TRBV19 and TRBJ1-5; 10 nucleotides match TRBD1. Germline loops: CDR1 LNHDA, CDR2 SQIVND (reference sequence). The junction had 10 bases not matched to a gene; V was cut back by 6 bases and J by 5 bases. The CDR3 length is 16 residues. The CDR3 sequence is CASRPTGTGVYQPQHF. CDR3 nucleotides: TGTGCCAGTAGACCCACCGGGACAGGGGTTTATCAGCCCCAGCATTTT. Supplemented by reference TRBV19 and TRBJ1-5, the full variable domain reads DGGITQSPKYLFRKEGQNVTLSCEQNLNHDAMYWYRQDPGQGLRLIYYSQIVNDFQKGDIAEGYSVSREKKESFPLTVTSAQKNPTAFYLCASRPTGTGVYQPQHFGDGTRLSIL.

The V and J genes are TRBV27 and TRBJ1-4, with D possibly matching TRBD1 (5 bases). V lost 3 bases, J lost 3 bases, and 17 bases lay in between. CDR1 is MNHEY and CDR2 is SMNVEV in the germline V gene (reference sequence). CDR3 length equals 17 residues. CDR3 protein: CASSLSGNLGPNEKLFF. The CDR3 region has the DNA TGTGCCAGCAGTTTGAGTGGGAATCTGGGGCCTAATGAAAAACTGTTTTTT.

This rearrangement joins TRBV23-1 to TRBJ2-2; weak D call: TRBD1 (5 bases). TRBV23-1 is labeled an ORF, and its function is uncertain. The CDR3 extends over 13 amino acids. The CDR3 sequence: CAQGSVNTGELFF. CDR3 DNA sequence: TGCGCTCAGGGTTCTGTGAACACCGGGGAGCTGTTTTTT.

The chain couples TRBV5-1 to TRBJ2-6, with D maybe TRBD2 (5 bases). Germline-derived CDR1 and CDR2 are SGHRS and YFSETQ. V lost 5 bases and J 0 bases, leaving 9 bases between the germline ends. CDR3 length: 15 residues. The CDR3 loop reads CASRPAGSGANVLTF. The CDR3 nucleotides are TGCGCCAGCAGACCCGCGGGCTCTGGGGCCAACGTCCTGACTTTC.

The chain joins TRBV12-5 to TRBJ2-1, with D perhaps matching TRBD2 (6 bases). Germline V gene lookup returns CDR1 LGHNT and CDR2 FRNRAP. The CDR3 totals 16 residues. With 1 base removed from V and 6 bases from J, the gap between germline ends came to 16 bases. In DNA, the CDR3 is TGTGCTAGTGGTTTGGCTCTGGGGGGTAGCGGCAATGAGCAGTTCTTC. Its protein is CASGLALGGSGNEQFF.

This chain uses TRBV11-3 with TRBJ2-1; unclear D gene. Germline-derived CDR1 and CDR2 are SGHNT and YENEEA. V was cut by 2 bases and J by 7 bases, with 6 bases left in between. The CDR3 is made up of 12 amino acids. CDR3 DNA: TGTGCCAGCAGCTTAAACGCGAATGAGCAGTTCTTC. Its protein is CASSLNANEQFF.

The V gene is TRBV7-3, the J gene TRBJ1-1; perhaps TRBD1 as D (5 bases). V dropped 1 base and J dropped 2 bases, with 11 bases sitting between them. Germline lookup yields CDR1 SGHTA and CDR2 FQGTGA. This CDR3 spans 15 amino acids. CDR3: CASSLSGGENTEAFF. As DNA, the CDR3 is TGTGCCAGCAGCTTAAGTGGGGGGGAAAACACTGAAGCTTTCTTT.

This clone was found once. The chain uses TRBV9 and TRBJ2-2; 8 bases are a match to TRBD2. J lost 2 bases, V lost 3 bases, and 15 bases had no gene match. Germline CDR1 and CDR2: SGDLS and YYNGEE. CDR3 size: 19 residues. CDR3 residues: CASSGPLVAGKGNTGELFF. Here the CDR3 DNA reads TGTGCCAGCAGCGGCCCTCTAGTAGCGGGAAAGGGTAACACCGGGGAGCTGTTTTTT. The variable domain in full, with the rest retrieved from reference TRBV9 and TRBJ2-2, is DSGVTQTPKHLITATGQRVTLRCSPRSGDLSVYWYQQSLDQGLQFLIQYYNGEERAKGNILERFSAQQFPDLHSELNLSSLELGDSALYFCASSGPLVAGKGNTGELFFGEGSRLTVL.

J is TRBJ1-2 and V is TRBV11-2; TRBD1 matches at 7 bases. The ends lost 5 bases at V and 7 bases at J; junction bases unmatched: 4. Germline V lookup: CDR1 SGHAT, CDR2 FQNNGV. There are 12 residues in the CDR3. Here the CDR3 DNA reads TGTGCCAGCAGCCAGGGGGGCCTTGGCTACACCTTC. Its translation: CASSQGGLGYTF.

V is TRBV7-9 and J is TRBJ1-3, with unresolved D. CDR3 length: 13 residues. In germline, CDR1 is SEHNR, CDR2 FQNEAQ (reference sequence). V was pared by 5 bases and J by 3 bases, with 8 bases between. The CDR3 bases are TGTGCCAGCAGCCCAGGATTTGGAAACACCATATATTTT. Amino acid sequence: CASSPGFGNTIYF. Based on the CDR3 plus reference TRBV7-9 and TRBJ1-3, the full variable domain is DTGVSQNPRHKITKRGQNVTFRCDPISEHNRLYWYRQTLGQGPEFLTYFQNEAQLEKSRLLSDRFSAERPKGSFSTLEIQRTEQGDSAMYLCASSPGFGNTIYFGEGSWLTVV.

The chain joins TRBV5-1 to TRBJ1-1, with D maybe TRBD1 (6 bases). CDR1 and CDR2 from the germline V gene are SGHRS and YFSETQ. The CDR3 totals 14 residues. V lost 0 bases to trimming and J lost 2 bases, with 8 bases between them. CDR3 in DNA: TGCGCCAGCAGCTTGGAAGGGGGAAACACTGAAGCTTTCTTT. Its protein is CASSLEGGNTEAFF.

The CDR3 reads CASSLETTGANVLTF. The CDR3 DNA is TGTGCCAGCAGCTTGGAAACTACTGGGGCCAACGTCCTGACTTTC. This chain uses TRBV13 with TRBJ2-6; D unclear. Germline values: CDR1 PRHDT, CDR2 FYEKMQ (reference sequence). Between the trimmed V and J ends, which lost 3 bases and 2 bases, there was a span of 8 bases. This CDR3 contains 15 residues.

The genes are TRBV7-9 and TRBJ2-1; perhaps TRBD2 as D (5 bases). The CDR3 consists of 13 residues. Germline-derived CDR1 and CDR2 are SEHNR and FQNEAQ (reference sequence). V lost 2 bases and J lost 12, with 14 bases in between. Here the CDR3 reads CASSLSSPEGQFF. The CDR3 DNA sequence: TGTGCCAGCAGCTTAAGTTCCCCTGAGGGGCAGTTCTTC.

CDR3 protein: CASSLQGVGETQYF. The CDR3 DNA sequence: TGTGCCAGCAGCTTGCAGGGGGTAGGGGAGACCCAGTACTTC. This sequence joins TRBV7-3 and TRBJ2-5, with 7 bases that match TRBD1. Losses at the gene ends were 3 bases for V and 5 bases for J; bases not matched to a gene: 6. Per the germline V gene, CDR1 is SGHTA and CDR2 is FQGTGA. CDR3 size: 14 residues.

V and J are TRBV18 and TRBJ1-2, with TRBD1 matching over 8 bases. Trimming removed 1 base from V and 8 bases from J; junction bases left unmatched: 15. Per germline, CDR1 KGHSH and CDR2 LQKENI. This CDR3 is built from 17 residues. DNA of the CDR3: TGTGCCAGCTCACCACTAGCCCGAGGACAGGGATCAACCGGCTACACCTTC. Translated, it gives CASSPLARGQGSTGYTF. Filled out from reference TRBV18 and TRBJ1-2, the complete variable domain reads NAGVMQNPRHLVRRRGQEARLRCSPMKGHSHVYWYRQLPEEGLKFMVYLQKENIIDESGMPKERFSAEFPKEGPSILRIQQVVRGDSAAYFCASSPLARGQGSTGYTFGSGTRLTVV.

The chain has TRBV5-1 and TRBJ2-7; a weak D match, TRBD1 (6 bases). This CDR3 is built from 14 residues. Trimming took off 4 bases at V and 2 bases at J, with 13 bases between the two ends. Germline assignment: CDR1 SGHRS and CDR2 YFSETQ. The CDR3 sequence is CASSPGQFAYEQYF. Here the CDR3 DNA reads TGCGCCAGCAGCCCAGGACAGTTTGCCTACGAGCAGTACTTC.

The chain recombines TRBV6-5 with TRBJ2-3; 16 bases are a match to TRBD2. Germline trimming cut 9 bases from V and 4 bases from J; bases unmatched to any gene: 4. The CDR3 sequence is 15 residues long. Germline assignment: CDR1 MNHEY and CDR2 SVGAGI. In DNA, the CDR3 is TGTGCCAGTAGGGGACTAGCGGGGGGGGCAGATACGCAGTATTTT. This gives the protein CASRGLAGGADTQYF.

The rearrangement links TRBV5-1 to TRBJ1-1; weak D call: TRBD1 (6 bases). CDR1 SGHRS and CDR2 YFSETQ come from the germline V gene. V was shortened by 4 bases and J by 6 bases, with 16 bases between the two germline ends. There are 14 residues in the CDR3. CDR3 region: CASSNQGSRAEAFF. DNA for the CDR3: TGCGCCAGCAGCAACCAGGGGTCTAGAGCTGAAGCTTTCTTT. Using reference TRBV5-1 and TRBJ1-1 for the parts outside the CDR3, the full variable domain is KAGVTQTPRYLIKTRGQQVTLSCSPISGHRSVSWYQQTPGQGLQFLFEYFSETQRNKGNFPGRFSGRQFSNSRSEMNVSTLELGDSALYLCASSNQGSRAEAFFGQGTRLTVV.